A single T cell receptor (beta chain) is shown here with its context. The protocol was immunoSEQ multiplex PCR, while the TCRdb copy is restricted to in-frame clones and leaves out a portion. The sample carries around 76,000 clones, about 87% recorded once. Patients who had autoimmune disease history or got systemic immunosuppression were left out. Peripheral blood came from all dose cohorts at three timepoints. V dropped 5 bases and J dropped 3 bases, with 14 bases sitting between them. CDR1 is SGHNT, CDR2 YENEEA, per germline. The CDR3 totals 14 residues. The record originates from a study of OX40 agonist ivuxolimab in advanced cancers. At the level of the study: The study enrolled dose-escalation patients with hepatocellular carcinoma, melanoma, renal cell or head and neck cancer.

Sample: CD4+ or CD8+ T cells sorted from blood, taken in a trial of the OX40 agonist ivuxolimab. The clonotype comes from an adult with an advanced solid tumor such as melanoma, head and neck, liver or kidney cancer. This chain connects TRBV11-3 to TRBJ2-7; D assignment may be TRBD1 or TRBD2 (6 bases each). Written as DNA, the CDR3 is TGTGCCAGCAGCCCAGGAGGGGGGTACTACGAGCAGTACTTC. It translates to CASSPGGGYYEQYF. Drawing the rest from reference TRBV11-3 and TRBJ2-7, the complete variable domain is EAGVVQSPRYKIIEKKQPVAFWCNPISGHNTLYWYLQNLGQGPELLIRYENEEAVDDSQLPKDRFSAERLKGVDSTLKIQPAELGDSAVYLCASSPGGGYYEQYFGPGTRLTVT.